The clone carrying this T cell receptor (beta chain) was counted only a few times. Its target is unknown. The sample comes from a study of graft-versus-host responses after intestinal transplantation. Overall study: Recipients uniformly received anti-thymocyte globulin induction, followed by tacrolimus and steroids for three to four years.

V was pared by 1 base and J by 5 bases, with 9 bases between. Germline V gene sequence: CDR1 SGHRS, CDR2 YFSETQ. The CDR3 covers 14 residues. The table came from immunoSEQ multiplex PCR; TCRdb's copy has only in-frame clones and leaves some out. The repertoire holds more than 90,000 clones, with 90% to 95% as singletons. Study results and limitations: Early post-transplant HvG declines tracked with peak circulating GvH clone levels. Allografts carried high graft-versus-host to host-versus-graft clonal ratios in patients having graft-donor T cell macrochimerism. There were GvH clones found in recipient marrow, and some of them appeared first in ileum or blood.

The sequence came from a human donor who was the organ donor for an intestinal transplant. Here the sequenced sample was unstimulated CD4+ T cells sorted from spleen or lymph node cells, taken before transplant. This chain uses TRBV5-1 with TRBJ1-4, with D maybe TRBD1 (6 bases). Written as DNA, the CDR3 is TGCGCCAGCAGCTTGTTAGGGGGAAATGAAAAACTGTTTTTT. This translates into CASSLLGGNEKLFF.